Only a few counts were recorded for the clone carrying this TCR beta chain. Its antigen remains unidentified. RNA transcripts provided the source from which TCR beta CDR3 regions were amplified. RT-PCR in the first round (using the HTBI primer set) targeted the TCR CDR3. TCRdb recomputed calls from the multiplex PCR reads with MiXCR, one row per CDR3 protein. Of roughly 580,000 distinct CDR3 sequences listed, around 13% are singletons. The record originates from a study of T cells in Graves' hyperthyroidism and ophthalmopathy. General study results and limits: Before onset, by a median of around 6.4 months, the model predicted ophthalmopathy.

The CDR3 is 15 residues long. Looked up from germline, CDR1 is MNHEY and CDR2 is SMNVEV (reference sequence). The ends were cut back, 5 bases at V and 4 bases at J, with 16 bases in the middle. The material sequenced was blood. This chain uses TRBV27 with TRBJ2-3; D is possibly TRBD1 or TRBD2 (5 bases each). The sequence was obtained from a woman aged 25 to 39 with Graves' hyperthyroidism that later progressed to Graves' ophthalmopathy. This chain's CDR3 is CASSPLGGRSDTQYF. The CDR3 DNA is TGTGCCAGCAGTCCACTTGGGGGTAGGTCAGATACGCAGTATTTT.